This note documents a single T cell receptor (beta chain) sequence. Its target is unknown. The treatment is: roughly ten-day PBMC culture with coronavirus spike peptide pools or control peptides (ViraFEST assay). Per-well cultures of 1.8 million or so PBMCs received roughly 9.8 IU/ml IL-2 and around 10 ug/ml peptide pools. This sample stems from a study of vaccination and CD4 T cells after COVID-19. About the research overall: Convalescent patients gave post-COVID blood a median approximately 100 days post-diagnosis, range 35 to 161. The interval from dose two to post-vaccine sampling had a median of 72 days, and it ranged from 14 to 241. Stimuli were overlapping spike peptide pools of SARS-CoV-2 and three common cold coronaviruses (HCoV-NL63, HCoV-OC43, HCoV-229E).

Germline V gene sequence: CDR1 MNHNS, CDR2 SASEGT. The V gene end was trimmed by 6 bases and the J gene end by 5 bases; junction bases not matched to a gene: 14. CDR3 length: 17 residues. The Oncomine TCR Beta short-read assay was what sequenced the DNA obtained from cultured CD4+ T cells. TCRdb analysed the PCR reads with MiXCR anew, one entry per CDR3 protein. Of 22,000 or so distinct CDR3 sequences listed, around a third were seen once; the top ten hold around 11%. This clonotype was sampled from a human donor with COVID-19. V gene TRBV6-1 combines with J gene TRBJ2-5; 11 nucleotides match TRBD1. The sequenced sample consisted of cultured CD4+ T cells from blood. This CDR3 reads CASSRGGTGGFGETQYF. CDR3 nucleotide sequence: TGTGCCAGCAGCCGGGGCGGGACAGGGGGTTTTGGTGAGACCCAGTACTTC.